Following are 21 T cell receptor beta chains from one sample sequenced in a study of T cell responses to AZD1222 COVID-19 vaccine. The protocol was immunoSEQ multiplex PCR, while the TCRdb copy is restricted to in-frame clones and leaves out a portion. This sample has 60,000 to 85,000 clones; 85% occur once, and the top ten carry about 20%. The sample consisted of peripheral blood, taken on day 0 of AZD1222 vaccination. The origin of the receptors is an adult in good health.

The V gene is TRBV12-3 or TRBV12-4, the J gene TRBJ1-3, with D unclear. The CDR3 is made up of 12 amino acids. The V gene lost 3 bases and the J gene lost 4 bases, with 4 bases spanning the gap. CDR3 DNA sequence: TGTGCCAGCAGTTTCGTAGGAAACACCATATATTTT. It specifies CASSFVGNTIYF.

The chain couples TRBV25-1 to TRBJ2-7, with 7 bases identical to TRBD1. This CDR3 has 12 amino acids. V gave up 6 bases and J gave up 5 bases; unmatched junction bases: 4. CDR1 and CDR2 from the germline V gene are MGHDK and SYGVNS. DNA of the CDR3: TGTGCCAGCAGCCTGACAGGGAACGAGCAGTACTTC. It encodes CASSLTGNEQYF.

This clone showed up just once. This rearrangement joins TRBV7-2 to TRBJ2-7; TRBD2 agrees at 8 bases. CDR3 size: 15 residues. The trim removed 3 bases at V and 0 bases at J, leaving 4 bases unmatched. Germline V gives CDR1 SGHTA, CDR2 FQGNSA. In DNA, the CDR3 is TGTGCCAGCAGCTTTCGGCTAGCGGGCTCCTACGAGCAGTACTTC. As protein: CASSFRLAGSYEQYF.

The J gene is TRBJ1-2, the V gene TRBV9, with 7 bases fitting TRBD1. Germline CDR1 is SGDLS and CDR2 is YYNGEE. The CDR3 length is 14 residues. V was clipped by 3 bases and J by 14 bases; unmatched bases: 16. The CDR3 here is CASSADPRDSFGTF. In nucleotides, the CDR3 is TGTGCCAGCAGCGCCGATCCCCGGGACAGCTTCGGTACCTTC.

This chain connects TRBV5-6 to TRBJ2-2; D possibly corresponds to TRBD1 (5 bases). Germline lookup yields CDR1 SGHDT and CDR2 YYEEEE. The CDR3 is 13 residues long. V gave up 4 bases and J gave up 4 bases, with 8 bases separating them. CDR3 sequence: CASSIQGTGELFF. DNA for the CDR3: TGTGCCAGCAGCATTCAGGGCACCGGGGAGCTGTTTTTT.

This chain connects TRBV6-1 to TRBJ2-5; 10 bases are a match to TRBD2. The CDR3 is 15 residues long. The V gene end was trimmed by 7 bases and the J gene end by 0 bases; junction bases not matched to a gene: 5. The germline V gene encodes CDR1 MNHNS and CDR2 SASEGT. The CDR3, as DNA: TGTGCCAGCACCCAGACTAGCGGGTACCAAGAGACCCAGTACTTC. It codes for CASTQTSGYQETQYF.

This clone has just one count. The V and J genes are TRBV5-1 and TRBJ1-1; D remains unclear. Trimming removed 0 bases from V and 7 bases from J, with 10 bases in between. The germline V gene has CDR1 SGHRS and CDR2 YFSETQ. The CDR3 loop spans 13 amino acids. The DNA for the CDR3 is TGCGCCAGCAGCTTGGGGGGAGGGCTTGAAGCTTTCTTT. Translated, it gives CASSLGGGLEAFF.

The V call is TRBV6-5, the J call TRBJ2-7; 7 nucleotides match TRBD2. Germline-derived CDR1 and CDR2 are MNHEY and SVGAGI. The CDR3 length is 15 residues. Trimming cost V 4 bases and J 3 bases; bases outside gene matches: 9. CDR3 protein: CASSLLRGDLYEQYF. The CDR3 DNA follows: TGTGCCAGCAGTTTACTCCGGGGGGACCTCTACGAGCAGTACTTC.

This clone appeared a single time. V is TRBV12-5 and J is TRBJ2-1, with 7 bases aligning to TRBD1. This CDR3 is 15 amino acids long. The J segment lost 6 bases and the V segment lost 5 bases, leaving 10 bases of the junction unmatched. Germline V gene sequence: CDR1 LGHNT, CDR2 FRNRAP. The CDR3 here is CASGPGTDEGNEQFF. CDR3 DNA sequence: TGTGCTAGTGGTCCGGGGACAGATGAGGGCAATGAGCAGTTCTTC.

V is TRBV28 and J is TRBJ1-2; TRBD1 is a possible D gene (5 bases). Germline CDR1 is MDHEN and CDR2 is SYDVKM. V was cut by 2 bases and J by 6 bases, with 16 bases left in between. CDR3 size: 15 residues. For the CDR3, the DNA is TGTGCCAGCAGTTTACAGCCTGTCGGGGCTCATGGCTACACCTTC. Translated, it gives CASSLQPVGAHGYTF.

The gene calls are TRBV6-5 and TRBJ2-2, with D possibly TRBD2 on 6 matching bases. The CDR3 length is 15 residues. Per the germline V gene, CDR1 is MNHEY and CDR2 is SVGAGI. With 8 bases removed from V and 4 bases from J, the gap between germline ends came to 17 bases. The CDR3 reads CASYRGGQFTGELFF. The CDR3 DNA reads as TGTGCCAGCTACCGAGGAGGGCAGTTCACCGGGGAGCTGTTTTTT.

The chain carries TRBV18 and TRBJ2-7; no clear D gene. The CDR3 covers 12 residues. Trimming left V 6 bases short and J 5 bases short, with 11 bases between. CDR1 is KGHSH and CDR2 is LQKENI in the germline V gene. CDR3 protein: CASSRGLHEQYF. The CDR3 DNA sequence: TGTGCCAGCTCCCGAGGTCTCCACGAGCAGTACTTC.

The V gene is TRBV10-1, the J gene TRBJ1-1; D may be TRBD1 (5 bases). The CDR3 is 13 residues long. Between the trimmed V and J ends, which lost 7 bases and 1 base, there was a span of 10 bases. CDR1 WNHNN and CDR2 SYGVQD come from the germline V gene (reference sequence). The CDR3 protein is CASNLGRNTEAFF. The CDR3 DNA follows: TGCGCCAGCAATCTGGGACGGAACACTGAAGCTTTCTTT.

The chain joins TRBV9 to TRBJ1-1; the D gene is possibly TRBD1 (5 bases). Per germline, CDR1 SGDLS and CDR2 YYNGEE. The V end was cut by 1 base, the J end by 2 bases, with 9 bases between. There are 14 residues in the CDR3. CDR3 residues: CASSVQGSNTEAFF. CDR3 DNA: TGTGCCAGCAGCGTACAGGGTTCTAACACTGAAGCTTTCTTT.

J is TRBJ1-5 and V is TRBV28; D not resolved. The germline V gene encodes CDR1 MDHEN and CDR2 SYDVKM. V lost 4 bases and J 6 bases, leaving 4 bases between the germline ends. The CDR3 has 11 amino acids. The CDR3 coding sequence is TGTGCCAGCAGTTCACGTCAGCCCCAGCATTTT. The encoded protein is CASSSRQPQHF.

The CDR3 nucleotides are TGTGCCAGCACCTCCGGGACAGTTAATGAAAAACTGTTTTTT. This translates into CASTSGTVNEKLFF. The chain carries TRBV11-3 and TRBJ1-4; 7 bases are a match to TRBD1. There are 14 residues in the CDR3. The junction had 6 bases not matched to a gene; V was cut back by 7 bases and J by 4 bases. CDR1 and CDR2 (germline): SGHNT, YENEEA.

This clone was observed a handful of times. The chain has TRBV6-5 and TRBJ2-6; the D gene is possibly TRBD1 (5 bases). Looked up from germline, CDR1 is MNHEY and CDR2 is SVGAGI. The CDR3 length is 15 residues. Between the trimmed V and J ends, which lost 7 bases and 0 bases, there was a span of 10 bases. In nucleotides, the CDR3 is TGTGCCAGCACTGCGACAGACTCTGGGGCCAACGTCCTGACTTTC. Translating it yields CASTATDSGANVLTF.

The V and J genes are TRBV29-1 and TRBJ1-1, with D tentatively TRBD1 (6 bases). In germline, CDR1 is SQVTM, CDR2 ANQGSEA. CDR3 length: 13 residues. V lost 6 bases and J 0 bases, leaving 11 bases between the germline ends. CDR3 in amino acids: CSVRGQLNTEAFF. The CDR3 DNA is TGCAGCGTGCGTGGACAGTTGAACACTGAAGCTTTCTTT.

J is TRBJ2-7 and V is TRBV7-8; D is possibly TRBD1 (6 bases). Trimming stripped 3 bases from V and 4 bases from J, with 22 bases between. CDR1 SGHVS and CDR2 FQNEAQ come from the germline V gene. This CDR3 is built from 17 residues. CDR3 region: CASSFPGGTGMAYEQYF. CDR3 coding DNA: TGTGCCAGCAGCTTCCCAGGAGGTACAGGGATGGCGTACGAGCAGTACTTC. Looking up the rest from reference TRBV7-8 and TRBJ2-7 gives the full variable domain: GAGVSQSPRYKVAKRGQDVALRCDPISGHVSLFWYQQALGQGPEFLTYFQNEAQLDKSGLPSDRFFAERPEGSVSTLKIQRTQQEDSAVYLCASSFPGGTGMAYEQYFGPGTRLTVT.

The chain recombines TRBV3-1 (or the pseudogene TRBV3-2) with TRBJ1-1; D is perhaps TRBD1 (5 bases). V was trimmed by 4 bases and J by 0 bases, leaving 9 bases between them. CDR1 is LGHDT, CDR2 YNNKEL, per germline (reference sequence). The CDR3 has 14 amino acids. CDR3 sequence: CASSPRAMNTEAFF. CDR3 coding DNA: TGTGCCAGCAGCCCCAGGGCTATGAACACTGAAGCTTTCTTT.

V and J are TRBV24-1 and TRBJ1-2, with 8 bases fitting TRBD1. Germline trimming cut 3 bases from V and 7 bases from J; bases unmatched to any gene: 9. The CDR3 sequence is 15 residues long. Germline CDR1 and CDR2: KGHDR and SFDVKD. As DNA, the CDR3 is TGTGCCACCAGTGATCCGAGACAGGGGATCAGTGGCTACACCTTC. Translating it yields CATSDPRQGISGYTF.